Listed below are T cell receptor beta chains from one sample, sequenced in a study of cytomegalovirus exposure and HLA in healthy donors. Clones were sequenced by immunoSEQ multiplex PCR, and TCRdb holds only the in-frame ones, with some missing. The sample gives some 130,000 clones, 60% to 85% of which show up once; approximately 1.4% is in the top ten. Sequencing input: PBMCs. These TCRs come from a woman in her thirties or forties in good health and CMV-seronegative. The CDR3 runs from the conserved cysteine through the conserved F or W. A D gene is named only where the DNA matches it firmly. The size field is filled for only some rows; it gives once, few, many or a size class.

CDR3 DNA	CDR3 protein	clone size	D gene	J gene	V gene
TGTGCCAGCTCCCAACTTCAGGGGGATTTCTATGGCTACACCTTC	CASSQLQGDFYGYTF	NA	TRBD1	TRBJ1-2	TRBV18
TGTGCCAGCAGCTTAGTAGCGGGGCACACTGAAGCTTTCTTT	CASSLVAGHTEAFF	NA	NA	TRBJ1-1	TRBV7-8
TGCGCCAGCAGCTTGTTGACAGGAATCAACACTGAAGCTTTCTTT	CASSLLTGINTEAFF	few	NA	TRBJ1-1	TRBV5-1
TGTGCCAGCAGTTACAGGGAGGAACCCCTCCACTTT	CASSYREEPLHF	NA	NA	TRBJ1-6	TRBV6-5
TGTGCCAGCAGCTTAGGGCCCATGGTCCAGGGTTCCTACGAGCAGTACTTC	CASSLGPMVQGSYEQYF	NA	NA	TRBJ2-7	TRBV7-8
TGTGCCAGCACGACTGGACTCCAAGAGACCCAGTACTTC	CASTTGLQETQYF	NA	NA	TRBJ2-5	TRBV2
TGTGCCAGCAGGCGGGCCGATAACACCGGGGAGCTGTTTTTT	CASRRADNTGELFF	NA	NA	TRBJ2-2	TRBV13
TGCGCCAGCAGCCAAGAGTGGAGACAGGGAAGAGAGCCCCAGCATTTT	CASSQEWRQGREPQHF	NA	TRBD1	TRBJ1-5	TRBV4-3
TGTGCCAGCAGCTTAGGGGTCAGCGGGGGGGGCACAGATACGCAGTATTTT	CASSLGVSGGGTDTQYF	NA	TRBD2	TRBJ2-3	TRBV7-6
TGTGCCAGCAGCTTCTCCGGTACAGGGTCTCACTATGGCTACACCTTC	CASSFSGTGSHYGYTF	once	NA	TRBJ1-2	TRBV5-8
TGTGCCAGCAGCTTCACCGGGACTGTCGGGGACGAGCAGTACTTC	CASSFTGTVGDEQYF	NA	NA	TRBJ2-7	TRBV7-9
TGTGCCATCTCCGAGGGGGGGCCGGGAGGCTACGAGCAGTACTTC	CAISEGGPGGYEQYF	NA	NA	TRBJ2-7	TRBV10-3
TGTGCCAGCAGCAAAGGGGGAAGTGACTATGGCTACACCTTC	CASSKGGSDYGYTF	NA	NA	TRBJ1-2	TRBV6-1
TGTGCCAGCAGTTCGGGGGGTAGGACAGATACGCAGTATTTT	CASSSGGRTDTQYF	NA	TRBD2	TRBJ2-3	TRBV6-6
TGTGCCTGGGGACAGGGAAGGGGGGGCTACACCTTC	CAWGQGRGGYTF	NA	TRBD1	TRBJ1-2	TRBV30
TGTGCCAGCAGCTTAGCAACCGGGACAGATAACTACGAGCAGTACTTC	CASSLATGTDNYEQYF	NA	TRBD1	TRBJ2-7	TRBV7-8
TGCGCCAGCAGCTCGACCGGGACAGGGGGCAGGATTCAGCCCCAGCATTTT	CASSSTGTGGRIQPQHF	NA	TRBD1	TRBJ1-5	TRBV10-2
TGTGCCAGCAAGTTACAGGGGGTCTTGACCGGGGAGCTGTTTTTT	CASKLQGVLTGELFF	once	TRBD1	TRBJ2-2	TRBV11-2
TGTGCCTCCAAAACCGGGACTAGCGCCACAGATACGCAGTATTTT	CASKTGTSATDTQYF	NA	TRBD2	TRBJ2-3	TRBV10-3
TGTGCCAGTAGTATGCGGCAGAGCAATCAGCCCCAGCATTTT	CASSMRQSNQPQHF	NA	NA	TRBJ1-5	TRBV19